A selection of T cell receptor beta chains follows, all from one sample in a study of CD8+ T cells in alopecia areata. The repertoire was sequenced with immunoSEQ multiplex PCR; TCRdb's copy has only in-frame clones and lacks some. Here the sample spans 160,000 or so clones, 40% to 60% being singletons. This material consisted of CD8+ T cells sorted from blood, taken at week 0. Receptors were obtained from a human donor with alopecia areata. CDR3s include the opening cysteine and the closing phenylalanine or tryptophan. Each record gives: V gene, J gene, D gene, clone size, CDR3 protein, CDR3 DNA. D genes are given only for firm matches. The size field is filled for only some rows; it gives once, few, many or a size class.

TRBV13	TRBJ1-1	TRBD1	.	CASSPPSQGATEAFF	TGTGCCAGCAGCCCACCTTCACAGGGGGCCACTGAAGCTTTCTTT
TRBV29-1	TRBJ2-1	.	.	CSVSRDNEQFF	TGCAGCGTTTCCAGGGACAATGAGCAGTTCTTC
TRBV7-2	TRBJ2-3	.	few	CASSRTEGTDTQYF	TGTGCCAGCAGTCGGACCGAGGGTACAGATACGCAGTATTTT
TRBV27	TRBJ2-1	TRBD2	many	CASSLSKRGGRYEQFF	TGTGCCAGCAGTCTGAGCAAGCGGGGGGGCCGGTATGAGCAGTTCTTC
TRBV27	TRBJ2-3	TRBD2	few	CASSLGSGGEADTQYF	TGTGCCAGCAGTTTAGGTAGCGGGGGAGAGGCAGATACGCAGTATTTT
TRBV21-1	TRBJ1-1	.	.	CASPVNNRVTEAFF	TGTGCCAGCCCGGTGAATAACAGGGTAACTGAAGCTTTCTTT
TRBV4-1	TRBJ2-7	.	few	CASSQDLGGGRYEQYF	TGCGCCAGCAGCCAAGATCTGGGGGGCGGAAGGTACGAGCAGTACTTC
TRBV4-3	TRBJ2-3	.	.	CASSQDGGGDTQYF	TGCGCCAGCAGCCAAGACGGGGGAGGAGATACGCAGTATTTT
TRBV29-1	TRBJ2-7	.	.	CSVKLDSSYEQYF	TGCAGCGTTAAGTTAGACAGCTCCTACGAGCAGTACTTC
TRBV11-2	TRBJ2-5	.	.	CASSLRHGGRETQYF	TGTGCCAGCAGCTTAAGGCACGGGGGTAGAGAGACCCAGTACTTC
TRBV29-1	TRBJ1-2	.	.	CSGLGAGRVGYTF	TGCAGCGGCTTGGGGGCAGGCCGCGTCGGCTACACCTTC
TRBV7-2	TRBJ2-1	.	few	CASSDSGTGDYNEQFF	TGTGCCAGCAGTGACTCCGGGACTGGAGACTACAATGAGCAGTTCTTC
TRBV29-1	TRBJ2-7	.	.	CSVKASYEQYF	TGCAGCGTTAAGGCATCCTACGAGCAGTACTTC
TRBV4-3	TRBJ2-2	TRBD2	.	CASSQDRSGGAVGELFF	TGCGCCAGCAGCCAAGATAGGAGCGGGGGGGCGGTCGGGGAGCTGTTTTTT
TRBV29-1	TRBJ2-7	.	.	CSVGGGRSGEDEQYF	TGCAGCGTGGGGGGCGGGCGGTCAGGGGAGGACGAGCAGTACTTC
TRBV6-6	TRBJ1-2	.	.	CASSYSEGAYGYTF	TGTGCCAGCAGTTACTCGGAAGGAGCATATGGCTACACCTTC
TRBV14	TRBJ2-3	TRBD2	few	CASSMTSGGTDTQYF	TGTGCCAGCAGCATGACTAGCGGGGGCACAGATACGCAGTATTTT
TRBV2	TRBJ2-7	.	once	CASSGTYEQYF	TGTGCCAGCAGTGGGACCTACGAGCAGTACTTC
TRBV6-5	TRBJ1-2	.	.	CASTRSGPNYGYTF	TGTGCCAGCACCCGCAGCGGACCTAACTATGGCTACACCTTC
TRBV2	TRBJ2-3	.	.	CATKRDTLGTDTQYF	TGTGCCACCAAAAGGGACACCCTGGGGACAGATACGCAGTATTTT
TRBV30	TRBJ2-1	.	.	CAWSAAQTINNEQFF	TGTGCCTGGAGTGCGGCACAGACGATAAACAATGAGCAGTTCTTC
TRBV5-6	TRBJ2-3	TRBD2	.	CASSSSGGATDTQYF	TGTGCCAGCAGCTCTAGCGGGGGGGCGACAGATACGCAGTATTTT
TRBV2	TRBJ2-2	TRBD2	.	CASMGSGGSTGELFF	TGTGCCAGCATGGGGAGCGGGGGGTCTACCGGGGAGCTGTTTTTT
TRBV6-5	TRBJ1-5	TRBD1	few	CASSYPGQGGNQPQHF	TGTGCCAGCAGTTACCCGGGACAGGGAGGCAATCAGCCCCAGCATTTT
TRBV19	TRBJ2-7	TRBD1	.	CASSLQPSGTGQGEQYF	TGTGCCAGTAGTCTCCAACCCTCCGGGACAGGGCAAGGCGAGCAGTACTTC
TRBV30	TRBJ1-1	.	.	CAWTETGMNTEAFF	TGTGCCTGGACCGAAACCGGGATGAACACTGAAGCTTTCTTT
TRBV19	TRBJ2-7	.	.	CASSWGLTYEQYF	TGTGCCAGTAGTTGGGGATTAACCTACGAGCAGTACTTC
TRBV4-1	TRBJ1-1	.	.	CASYQGTEAFF	TGCGCCAGCTATCAGGGCACTGAAGCTTTCTTT
TRBV7-8	TRBJ1-5	.	.	CASSLVWSSEGNQPQHF	TGTGCCAGCAGCTTAGTATGGTCCTCCGAGGGCAATCAGCCCCAGCATTTT
TRBV14	TRBJ2-2	TRBD1	few	CASSQDVDGTGNTGELFF	TGTGCCAGCAGCCAAGATGTGGACGGGACAGGGAACACCGGGGAGCTGTTTTTT
TRBV30	TRBJ1-1	.	.	CAWRGEGTEAFF	TGTGCCTGGAGGGGGGAGGGCACTGAAGCTTTCTTT
TRBV4-3	TRBJ2-3	.	.	CASSQDSVVVDTQYF	TGCGCCAGCAGCCAAGATTCTGTAGTTGTAGATACGCAGTATTTT
TRBV7-2	TRBJ1-1	.	.	CASSLYGNTEAFF	TGTGCCAGCAGCTTATATGGGAACACTGAAGCTTTCTTT
TRBV30	TRBJ2-7	TRBD1	.	CAGRDRGSEQYF	TGTGCCGGCCGGGACAGGGGGAGCGAGCAGTACTTC
TRBV27	TRBJ1-1	.	.	CASSLGGNTEAFF	TGTGCCAGCAGTTTAGGAGGAAACACTGAAGCTTTCTTT
TRBV19	TRBJ1-2	TRBD1	.	CASSPRTGDGYTF	TGTGCCAGTAGTCCAAGGACAGGCGATGGCTACACCTTC
TRBV7-9	TRBJ2-2	.	few	CASSLYGELFF	TGTGCCAGCAGCTTATACGGGGAGCTGTTTTTT
TRBV19	TRBJ2-1	.	few	CASSIGQGTNNEQFF	TGTGCCAGTAGTATAGGACAGGGGACTAACAATGAGCAGTTCTTC
TRBV6-4	TRBJ1-2	.	.	CASSETIGQIRGYTF	TGTGCCAGCAGTGAGACGATAGGACAAATCCGTGGCTACACCTTC
TRBV11-2	TRBJ2-3	TRBD2	.	CASSLGPILAGSTDTQYF	TGTGCCAGCAGCTTAGGGCCCATCTTAGCGGGGAGCACAGATACGCAGTATTTT
TRBV13	TRBJ2-1	.	few	CASSLGQGSLEQFF	TGTGCCAGCAGCTTAGGCCAGGGCAGTCTTGAGCAGTTCTTC
TRBV30	TRBJ1-1	.	.	CAWGLRENTEAFF	TGTGCCTGGGGCCTCAGGGAAAACACTGAAGCTTTCTTT
TRBV5-1	TRBJ2-2	.	.	CASSFNGVPNTGELFF	TGCGCCAGCAGCTTTAACGGCGTCCCAAACACCGGGGAGCTGTTTTTT
TRBV6-5	TRBJ2-7	TRBD2	.	CASRGPGLAEQYF	TGTGCCAGCAGGGGACCAGGACTAGCGGAGCAGTACTTC
TRBV5-1	TRBJ2-1	TRBD2	.	CASSLSPGGWNEQFF	TGCGCCAGCAGCTTGTCGCCCGGGGGGTGGAATGAGCAGTTCTTC
TRBV29-1	TRBJ2-1	TRBD2	.	CSVEGERGRGNEQFF	TGCAGCGTTGAGGGAGAGCGGGGCCGAGGGAATGAGCAGTTCTTC
TRBV9	TRBJ1-2	.	many	CASSPPGRAHNYGYTF	TGTGCCAGCAGCCCACCCGGCCGGGCCCATAACTATGGCTACACCTTC
TRBV9	TRBJ2-1	TRBD2	.	CASSVKAGMVNEQFF	TGTGCCAGCAGCGTAAAAGCGGGGATGGTCAATGAGCAGTTCTTC
TRBV29-1	TRBJ2-3	.	.	CSVGTPSTDTQYF	TGCAGCGTGGGGACACCGAGCACAGATACGCAGTATTTT
TRBV30	TRBJ1-1	TRBD1	.	CAWGTGIGTEAFF	TGTGCCTGGGGGACAGGGATAGGCACTGAAGCTTTCTTT